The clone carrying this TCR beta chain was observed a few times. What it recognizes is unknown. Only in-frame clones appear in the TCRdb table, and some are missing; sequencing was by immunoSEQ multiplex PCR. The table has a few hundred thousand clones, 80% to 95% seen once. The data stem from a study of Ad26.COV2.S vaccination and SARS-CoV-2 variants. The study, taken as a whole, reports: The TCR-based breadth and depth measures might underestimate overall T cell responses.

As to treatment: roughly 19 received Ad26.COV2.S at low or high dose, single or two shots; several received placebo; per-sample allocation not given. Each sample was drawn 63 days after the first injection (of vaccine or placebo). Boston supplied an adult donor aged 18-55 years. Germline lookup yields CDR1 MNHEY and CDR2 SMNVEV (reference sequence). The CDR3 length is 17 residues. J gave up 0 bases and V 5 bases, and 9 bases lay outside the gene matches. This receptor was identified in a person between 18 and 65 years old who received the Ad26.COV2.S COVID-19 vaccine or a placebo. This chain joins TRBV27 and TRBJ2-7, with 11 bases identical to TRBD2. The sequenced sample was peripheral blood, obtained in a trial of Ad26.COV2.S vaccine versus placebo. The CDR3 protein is CASSKSGLAASSYEQYF. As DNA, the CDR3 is TGTGCCAGCAGTAAGTCGGGACTAGCGGCCAGCTCCTACGAGCAGTACTTC.